This T cell receptor (beta chain) is from a study of OX40 agonist ivuxolimab in advanced cancers. General study results and limits: Low normalized T-cell clonal expansion also characterized some of the nonresponders.

The assay was immunoSEQ multiplex PCR, and TCRdb's table has in-frame clones only and misses some. The data show more than 55,000 clones, more than 80% seen once. V was pared by 2 bases and J by 1 base, with 7 bases between. From germline, CDR1 is SGHTA and CDR2 FQGNSA. The CDR3 totals 14 residues. In the case of this clone: Its antigen is unidentified.

The TCR comes from an adult with an advanced solid tumor such as melanoma, head and neck, liver or kidney cancer. The source was CD4+ or CD8+ T cells sorted from blood, collected in a trial of the OX40 agonist ivuxolimab. The chain couples TRBV7-2 to TRBJ2-3, with D perhaps matching TRBD1 (6 bases). The CDR3 here is CASSLQGRTDTQYF. CDR3 coding DNA: TGTGCCAGCAGCTTACAGGGGCGCACAGATACGCAGTATTTT. Supplemented by reference TRBV7-2 and TRBJ2-3, the full variable domain reads GAGVSQSPSNKVTEKGKDVELRCDPISGHTALYWYRQSLGQGLEFLIYFQGNSAPDKSGLPSDRFSAERTGGSVSTLTIQRTQQEDSAVYLCASSLQGRTDTQYFGPGTRLTVL.